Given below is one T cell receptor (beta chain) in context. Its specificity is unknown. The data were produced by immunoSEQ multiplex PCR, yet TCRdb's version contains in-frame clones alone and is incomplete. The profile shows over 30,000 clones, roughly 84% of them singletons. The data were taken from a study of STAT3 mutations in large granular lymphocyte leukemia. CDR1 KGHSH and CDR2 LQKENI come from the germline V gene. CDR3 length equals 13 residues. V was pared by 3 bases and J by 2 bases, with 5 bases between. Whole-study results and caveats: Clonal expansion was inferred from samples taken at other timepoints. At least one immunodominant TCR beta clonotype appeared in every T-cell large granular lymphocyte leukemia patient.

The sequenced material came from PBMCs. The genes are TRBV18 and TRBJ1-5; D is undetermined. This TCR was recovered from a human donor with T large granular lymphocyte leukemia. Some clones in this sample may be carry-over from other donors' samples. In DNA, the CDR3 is TGTGCCAGCTCACCCCAGGGCAATCAGCCCCAGCATTTT. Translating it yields CASSPQGNQPQHF.